Detailed here is one T cell receptor (beta chain). Making the TCR beta cDNA relied on 5'RACE template switching with UMIs. TCRdb derives one entry per CDR3 protein from the 5' RACE reads, leaving out DNA. This sample's table has some 16,000 distinct CDR3 sequences. The data are from a study of T cells expressing NK-cell markers. Study information: Source material for TCR beta repertoires consisted of sorted CD3+CD56+NKG2C+, CD3+CD56+NKG2C- and CD3+CD56-NKG2C+ T cells.

This CDR3 region has 15 residues. This chain joins TRBV12-3 or TRBV12-4 and TRBJ2-3; TCRdb calls TRBD1, which cannot be checked without DNA. Sequencing used blood T cells: a sorted CD56 or NKG2C T cell subset, CD4+ or CD8+ T cells, or bulk PBMC T cells (not recorded which). The sequence derives from a man between 18 and 69 years old in good health. CDR3 region: CASRPRDLWADTQYF.